What follows describes a single T cell receptor beta chain. This sample is part of a study of blood T cell repertoires in COVID-19. Study-level information: The United States, Italy and Spain provided the acute and convalescent COVID-19 samples. T cells, B-cell-depleted T cells, or PBMCs supplied cDNA or gDNA.

The CDR3 totals 15 residues. V lost 3 bases, J lost 3 bases, and 14 bases lay in between. The germline gives CDR1 SGHDT, CDR2 YYEEEE. Authors' processing steps: From reference gene primer amplification, estimates of nucleated cell counts were derived. Sequenced by immunoSEQ multiplex PCR; TCRdb stores in-frame clones only, minus some. V and J calls and clone size are as listed in that table; D and trimming were resolved from the DNA. The table has some 87,000 clones, 75% to 90% seen once; the top ten hold 3% to 4%. The receptor comes from a woman in her 70s with acute or convalescent COVID-19. V is TRBV5-6 and J is TRBJ2-3, with D tentatively TRBD2 (6 bases). The source material was peripheral blood. Here the CDR3 reads CASSYPPGGTDTQYF. CDR3 sequence (DNA): TGTGCCAGCAGCTACCCTCCCGGGGGAACAGATACGCAGTATTTT.